Only a few counts were recorded for the clone carrying this T cell receptor (beta chain). What it binds is unknown. TCRdb reanalyzed the PCR reads via MiXCR. The sample has about 35,000 clones, 25% to 30% seen once. Trimming removed 5 bases at V and 3 bases at J, with 5 bases between. The CDR3 length is 11 residues. This specimen belongs to a study of metastatic and nonmetastatic thyroid tumors. Among the patients, none had received any treatment before thyroid surgery. Study-level findings and limits: Versus benign nodules, malignant thyroid tumors reportedly had significantly higher TCR beta diversity, in blood and tumor.

Sequencing was carried out using blood. The chain has TRBV12-3 or TRBV12-4 and TRBJ2-7; D is unresolved. The origin of this receptor is a female donor with papillary thyroid cancer or a benign thyroid nodule (not recorded which). Some clones in this sample may be carry-over from other donors' samples. In DNA, the CDR3 is TGTGCCAGCAGTCCCAACTACGAGCAGTACTTC. Translating gives CASSPNYEQYF.